These 22 T cell receptor beta chains originate from one sample sequenced in a study of PD-L1 blockade in urothelial cancer. Regarding time point: pretreatment peripheral blood. Produced via immunoSEQ multiplex PCR; TCRdb's table is partial and in-frame only. The sample lists 55,000 to 80,000 clones, around 81% occurring once. Sequencing used PBMCs, obtained around atezolizumab (anti-PD-L1) treatment. The receptors stem from a man between 65 and 85 years old with urothelial cancer.

This sequence joins TRBV7-2 and TRBJ2-7; D gene uncertain. The V end was cut by 5 bases, the J end by 2 bases, with 10 bases between. Germline CDR1 SGHTA, CDR2 FQGNSA. CDR3 length: 13 amino acids. CDR3 DNA sequence: TGTGCCAGCAGCCTCCCGCCTACCTACGAGCAGTACTTC. This codes for CASSLPPTYEQYF.

This chain links TRBV6-5 with TRBJ2-2, with a possible D match to TRBD2 (5 bases). This CDR3 has 13 residues. Trimming removed 0 bases at V and 6 bases at J, with 5 bases between. Germline CDR1 MNHEY, CDR2 SVGAGI. CDR3 loop: CASSYSSAGELFF. The CDR3 nucleotides are TGTGCCAGCAGTTACTCTAGCGCCGGGGAGCTGTTTTTT.

This chain uses TRBV7-6 with TRBJ2-7, with D tentatively TRBD2 (6 bases). The CDR3 totals 16 residues. V lost 5 bases and J 3 bases, leaving 20 bases between the germline ends. Germline V CDR1 and CDR2: SGHVS, FNYEAQ. CDR3 region: CASSPSAGRRIYEQYF. The CDR3 DNA reads TGTGCCAGCAGCCCGAGCGCGGGGCGGCGTATCTACGAGCAGTACTTC. Looking up the rest from reference TRBV7-6 and TRBJ2-7 gives the full variable domain: GAGVSQSPRYKVTKRGQDVALRCDPISGHVSLYWYRQALGQGPEFLTYFNYEAQQDKSGLPNDRFSAERPEGSISTLTIQRTEQRDSAMYRCASSPSAGRRIYEQYFGPGTRLTVT.

This clone appeared a single time. This rearrangement joins TRBV27 to TRBJ1-4; tentative D call: TRBD1 (6 bases). Trimming left V 0 bases short and J 7 bases short, with 18 bases between. The germline V gene has CDR1 MNHEY and CDR2 SMNVEV (reference sequence). The length of the CDR3 is 17 residues. CDR3 region: CASSLSPQAGVIEKLFF. In DNA, the CDR3 is TGTGCCAGCAGTTTATCGCCCCAGGCAGGGGTAATTGAAAAACTGTTTTTT. The whole variable domain, remainder taken from reference TRBV27 and TRBJ1-4, is EAQVTQNPRYLITVTGKKLTVTCSQNMNHEYMSWYRQDPGLGLRQIYYSMNVEVTDKGDVPEGYKVSRKEKRNFPLILESPSPNQTSLYFCASSLSPQAGVIEKLFFGSGTQLSVL.

This clone is a singleton in its sample. The genes are TRBV9 and TRBJ1-1; no clear D gene. The CDR3 contains 13 residues. V lost 4 bases to trimming and J lost 5 bases, with 12 bases between them. CDR1 and CDR2 from the germline V gene are SGDLS and YYNGEE. In nucleotides, the CDR3 is TGTGCCAGCAGCTCGGACTCGGGAACTGAAGCTTTCTTT. As protein: CASSSDSGTEAFF.

This clone was detected only a few times. The genes are TRBV2 and TRBJ2-1; D perhaps matches TRBD1 (5 bases). This CDR3 is built from 15 residues. V was clipped by 6 bases and J by 6 bases, with 18 bases between them. Looked up from germline, CDR1 is SNHLY and CDR2 is FYNNEI. CDR3 in amino acids: CASRSTVWGPNEQFF. The CDR3 DNA follows: TGTGCCAGCAGGTCGACAGTATGGGGCCCCAATGAGCAGTTCTTC. The full variable domain, its missing parts supplied by reference TRBV2 and TRBJ2-1, is EPEVTQTPSHQVTQMGQEVILRCVPISNHLYFYWYRQILGQKVEFLVSFYNNEISEKSEIFDDQFSVERPDGSNFTLKIRSTKLEDSAMYFCASRSTVWGPNEQFFGPGTRLTVL.

The chain carries TRBV19 and TRBJ2-5, with 11 bases matching TRBD2. Trimming took 9 bases from V and 4 from J; bases not matched to a gene: 10. The CDR3 spans 15 residues. The germline gives CDR1 LNHDA, CDR2 SQIVND (reference sequence). The CDR3 sequence: CASGTSGVGAETQYF. The CDR3 DNA follows: TGTGCCAGCGGGACTAGCGGAGTGGGGGCAGAGACCCAGTACTTC.

This clone was detected a few times. The V call is TRBV5-6, the J call TRBJ1-5; a possible D gene is TRBD1 (5 bases). Germline CDR1 SGHDT, CDR2 YYEEEE. V was pared by 6 bases and J by 2 bases, with 12 bases between. This CDR3 is built from 14 residues. This CDR3 is CASINWGGNQPQHF. The DNA for the CDR3 is TGTGCCAGCATCAACTGGGGGGGCAATCAGCCCCAGCATTTT.

In this sample, this clone turned up once. V and J are TRBV7-2 and TRBJ2-7; 10 bases are a match to TRBD2. CDR1 is SGHTA and CDR2 is FQGNSA in the germline V gene. V gave up 3 bases and J gave up 4 bases; unmatched junction bases: 3. CDR3 length: 14 residues. DNA for the CDR3: TGTGCCAGCAGCTTTCGGACTAGCGGATACGAGCAGTACTTC. It encodes CASSFRTSGYEQYF. The entire variable domain, with the rest obtained from reference TRBV7-2 and TRBJ2-7, is as follows: GAGVSQSPSNKVTEKGKDVELRCDPISGHTALYWYRQSLGQGLEFLIYFQGNSAPDKSGLPSDRFSAERTGGSVSTLTIQRTQQEDSAVYLCASSFRTSGYEQYFGPGTRLTVT.

This clone was picked up a small number of times. The rearrangement uses TRBV19 and TRBJ1-1, with D tentatively TRBD1 (5 bases). This CDR3 is built from 14 residues. Germline lookup yields CDR1 LNHDA and CDR2 SQIVND (reference sequence). V gave up 6 bases and J gave up 5 bases, with 16 bases separating them. CDR3 DNA: TGTGCCAGTAGGGCTACCCAGGGCGGAACTGAAGCTTTCTTT. This sequence encodes CASRATQGGTEAFF.

V usage is TRBV30 and J usage is TRBJ2-7, with a weak D call TRBD1 (6 bases). CDR3 length: 15 residues. Germline CDR1 and CDR2: GTSNPN and SVGIG (reference sequence). Trimming shortened V by 1 base and J by 0 bases, and 13 bases separated the two germline ends. This CDR3 is CAWSARVGGSYEQYF. In DNA, the CDR3 is TGTGCCTGGAGTGCCCGGGTAGGGGGCTCCTACGAGCAGTACTTC.

This clone was seen a single time. The CDR3 bases are TGTGCCAGCAGCCCGATTCGGGGCGGGAGGGCCCTAAATGAGCAGTTCTTC. Translated: CASSPIRGGRALNEQFF. J is TRBJ2-1 and V is TRBV14, with TRBD2 matching over 9 bases. Trimming at V came to 4 bases and at J to 7 bases, leaving 14 bases not matched to a gene. Per the germline V gene, CDR1 is SGHDN and CDR2 is FVKESK. The CDR3 is made up of 17 amino acids.

This chain uses TRBV28 with TRBJ2-7; weak D call: TRBD2 (6 bases). V gave up 6 bases and J gave up 4 bases, with 16 bases separating them. Germline-derived CDR1 and CDR2 are MDHEN and SYDVKM. The CDR3 is 14 amino acids. CDR3 bases: TGTGCCAGCAGCACCGACGGAGGGAGGTACGAGCAGTACTTC. Translation: CASSTDGGRYEQYF. Using reference TRBV28 and TRBJ2-7 for the parts outside the CDR3, the full variable domain is DVKVTQSSRYLVKRTGEKVFLECVQDMDHENMFWYRQDPGLGLRLIYFSYDVKMKEKGDIPEGYSVSREKKERFSLILESASTNQTSMYLCASSTDGGRYEQYFGPGTRLTVT.

The chain combines TRBV5-6 with TRBJ2-5, with 12 positions matching TRBD1. CDR1 and CDR2 from the germline V gene are SGHDT and YYEEEE. V trimming: 0 bases; J trimming: 5 bases; junction bases outside the gene matches: 5. This CDR3 is built from 16 residues. The CDR3 DNA reads as TGTGCCAGCAGCTTGGCCGGGACAGGGGGCGTGGAGACCCAGTACTTC. As protein: CASSLAGTGGVETQYF.

This sequence joins TRBV5-4 and TRBJ2-1, with TRBD1 identical over 7 bases. The CDR3 sequence is 13 residues long. Germline V CDR1 and CDR2: SGHNT, YYREEE (reference sequence). Trimming at V came to 4 bases and at J to 6 bases, leaving 4 bases not matched to a gene. As DNA, the CDR3 is TGTGCCAGCAGCGTAGGGACAGTCAATGAGCAGTTCTTC. It specifies CASSVGTVNEQFF.

This clone was counted a few times. V gene TRBV28 combines with J gene TRBJ2-3; D is possibly TRBD1 (5 bases). CDR3 size: 14 residues. The V end lost 1 base, the J end lost 5 bases, and 10 bases lay between the germline ends. Germline loops: CDR1 MDHEN, CDR2 SYDVKM. The CDR3 loop is CASSLSVQGDTQYF. CDR3 bases: TGTGCCAGCAGTTTATCGGTTCAGGGAGATACGCAGTATTTT. The variable domain in full, with the rest retrieved from reference TRBV28 and TRBJ2-3, is DVKVTQSSRYLVKRTGEKVFLECVQDMDHENMFWYRQDPGLGLRLIYFSYDVKMKEKGDIPEGYSVSREKKERFSLILESASTNQTSMYLCASSLSVQGDTQYFGPGTRLTVL.

The rearrangement joins TRBV7-9 to TRBJ2-3; no definite D call. From germline, CDR1 is SEHNR and CDR2 FQNEAQ (reference sequence). The CDR3 totals 13 residues. V shed 5 bases and J shed 0 bases, with 6 bases lying between them. CDR3 coding DNA: TGTGCCAGCAGCGACACTAGCACAGATACGCAGTATTTT. Translating it yields CASSDTSTDTQYF.

V usage is TRBV9 and J usage is TRBJ2-3; maybe TRBD2 (6 bases). Trimming took off 0 bases at V and 0 bases at J, with 8 bases between the two ends. The germline V gene encodes CDR1 SGDLS and CDR2 YYNGEE. This CDR3 has 15 residues. This CDR3 is CASSVVSGSTDTQYF. DNA of the CDR3: TGTGCCAGCAGCGTAGTTAGCGGCAGCACAGATACGCAGTATTTT.

This chain links TRBV11-3 with TRBJ2-1; D is uncertain. CDR1 SGHNT and CDR2 YENEEA come from the germline V gene. CDR3 length: 13 amino acids. The germline V and J ends were trimmed by 3 bases and 3 bases, with 6 bases remaining between them. The CDR3 spells CASSLTGYNEQFF. CDR3 bases: TGTGCCAGCAGCTTGACGGGCTACAATGAGCAGTTCTTC.

This clone showed up many times. V is TRBV19 and J is TRBJ1-5; 7 nucleotides match TRBD1. This CDR3 has 15 residues. Germline CDR1 and CDR2: LNHDA and SQIVND (reference sequence). The trim removed 4 bases at V and 6 bases at J, leaving 9 bases unmatched. CDR3 sequence reads: CASSRDHRGAQPQHF. CDR3 sequence (DNA): TGTGCCAGTAGTAGGGACCACAGGGGTGCTCAGCCCCAGCATTTT.

The gene calls are TRBV2 and TRBJ2-7; 8 nucleotides match TRBD1. Germline lookup yields CDR1 SNHLY and CDR2 FYNNEI. The CDR3 loop spans 15 amino acids. V shed 5 bases and J 11 bases; nucleotides not matched to a gene: 17. CDR3 sequence: CASSSRQGNLVRKYF. For the CDR3, the DNA is TGTGCCAGCAGTTCGAGACAGGGGAATTTGGTGAGAAAGTACTTC.

This clone was observed a handful of times. The chain combines TRBV7-9 with TRBJ1-1; the D gene is possibly TRBD1 (6 bases). Looked up from germline, CDR1 is SEHNR and CDR2 is FQNEAQ (reference sequence). The germline V and J ends were trimmed by 2 bases and 6 bases, with 16 bases remaining between them. CDR3 size: 15 residues. This CDR3 is CASSLSSGAVAEAFF. DNA for the CDR3: TGTGCCAGCAGCTTATCATCAGGGGCGGTGGCTGAAGCTTTCTTT. Full variable domain (rest looked up from reference TRBV7-9 and TRBJ1-1): DTGVSQNPRHKITKRGQNVTFRCDPISEHNRLYWYRQTLGQGPEFLTYFQNEAQLEKSRLLSDRFSAERPKGSFSTLEIQRTEQGDSAMYLCASSLSSGAVAEAFFGQGTRLTVV.